Following are 25 T cell receptor beta chains from one sample sequenced in a study of a mutant IDH1 vaccine in newly diagnosed glioma. Generated by immunoSEQ multiplex PCR, the TCRdb table keeps only in-frame clones and is missing some. The sample records 50,000 to 70,000 clones, under 90% being singletons. These TCRs' antigens remain unknown. As for time point: week 35, safety follow-up. Doses of 300 ug of mutant IDH1 20-mer peptide were given with topical imiquimod. The source was PBMCs, collected from a glioma patient whose treatment included an IDH1 peptide vaccine. The source of these receptors is a man aged 30 to 45 with glioma.

The count of this clone is one. This sequence joins TRBV28 and TRBJ1-2; 8 nucleotides match TRBD1. CDR1 MDHEN and CDR2 SYDVKM come from the germline V gene. The CDR3 consists of 17 residues. With 6 bases clipped from V and 3 bases from J, the junction kept 15 bases outside the gene matches. CDR3 loop: CASRTDRGGRPYYGYTF. The DNA of the CDR3 is TGTGCCAGCAGGACTGACAGGGGTGGGCGGCCATACTATGGCTACACCTTC.

CDR3 nucleotides: TGTGCCAGCAGGGATGCCTCGGCAGGGAACTATGGCTACACCTTC. This translates into CASRDASAGNYGYTF. The chain employs TRBV2 and TRBJ1-2; D may be TRBD1 (5 bases). This CDR3 is built from 15 residues. Germline CDR1 reads SNHLY; CDR2 reads FYNNEI. V was pared by 6 bases and J by 2 bases, with 16 bases between.

V is TRBV2 and J is TRBJ2-3; no firm D call. Germline assignment: CDR1 SNHLY and CDR2 FYNNEI. The CDR3 is made up of 16 amino acids. Trimming shortened V by 5 bases and J by 0 bases, and 15 bases separated the two germline ends. CDR3 nucleotide sequence: TGTGCCAGCAGTAAGACCCTGGCAGGAAGCACAGATACGCAGTATTTT. Protein product: CASSKTLAGSTDTQYF.

V gene TRBV5-4 combines with J gene TRBJ1-1, with a tentative D call TRBD1 (6 bases). The CDR3 extends over 14 amino acids. The V and J ends lost 1 base and 8 bases respectively, with 15 bases between them. From germline, CDR1 is SGHNT and CDR2 YYREEE (reference sequence). The CDR3 here is CASSLTNHGGEAFF. The DNA for the CDR3 is TGTGCCAGCAGCTTGACTAACCACGGGGGCGAAGCTTTCTTT.

The V gene is TRBV27, the J gene TRBJ1-2, with 7 bases aligning to TRBD1. CDR3 size: 13 residues. V gave up 5 bases and J gave up 8 bases; unmatched junction bases: 8. Germline assignment: CDR1 MNHEY and CDR2 SMNVEV (reference sequence). In nucleotides, the CDR3 is TGTGCCAGCAGTCCCCAGGACAGGCAGGGCTACACCTTC. This translates into CASSPQDRQGYTF.

V and J are TRBV5-1 and TRBJ1-2; no definite D call. Looked up from germline, CDR1 is SGHRS and CDR2 is YFSETQ. This CDR3 region has 12 residues. V dropped 4 bases and J dropped 8 bases, with 12 bases sitting between them. The CDR3 DNA follows: TGCGCCAGCAGCGGTGGGCTCGAGGGCTACACCTTC. Residues: CASSGGLEGYTF.

This chain joins TRBV10-1 and TRBJ1-5, with 9 bases matching TRBD1. The CDR3 contains 15 residues. V lost 6 bases, J lost 5 bases, and 8 bases stayed unmatched. Germline CDR1 and CDR2: WNHNN and SYGVQD (reference sequence). Written as DNA, the CDR3 is TGCGCCAGCAGCCCCGGGACAGGGACGGATCAGCCCCAGCATTTT. This gives the protein CASSPGTGTDQPQHF.

This rearrangement joins TRBV19 to TRBJ1-1; D is perhaps TRBD1 (6 bases). CDR3 length equals 15 residues. Germline CDR1 and CDR2: LNHDA and SQIVND (reference sequence). V lost 8 bases to trimming and J lost 5 bases, with 21 bases between them. The CDR3: CASRDLGGGVTEAFF. DNA of the CDR3: TGTGCCAGTCGAGATTTGGGAGGGGGTGTAACTGAAGCTTTCTTT.

The chain recombines TRBV10-1 with TRBJ2-2; tentative D call: TRBD2 (6 bases). CDR3 length: 15 amino acids. The ends were cut back, 6 bases at V and 1 base at J, with 12 bases in the middle. Germline V lookup: CDR1 WNHNN, CDR2 SYGVQD (reference sequence). The CDR3 protein is CASRAGDLNTGELFF. CDR3 in DNA: TGCGCCAGCAGGGCCGGGGACTTGAACACCGGGGAGCTGTTTTTT.

This chain uses TRBV15 with TRBJ1-1, with D perhaps matching TRBD1 (5 bases). This CDR3 is 11 amino acids long. The V gene's germline CDR1 is LNHNV and CDR2 YYDKDF (reference sequence). Trimming took off 7 bases at V and 5 bases at J, with 8 bases between the two ends. The CDR3 here is CATKGWTEAFF. The CDR3 DNA reads TGTGCCACCAAGGGGTGGACTGAAGCTTTCTTT.

CDR3 sequence (DNA): TGTGCCAGCACTCCTAGGTGGGACAGGGCCTACGAGCAGTACTTC. Translating it yields CASTPRWDRAYEQYF. The rearrangement uses TRBV2 and TRBJ2-7; 9 nucleotides line up with TRBD1. Trimming took 7 bases from V and 2 from J; bases not matched to a gene: 9. The CDR3 consists of 15 residues. Germline assignment: CDR1 SNHLY and CDR2 FYNNEI.

This clone occurred a few times. The chain recombines TRBV5-1 with TRBJ1-3, with D maybe TRBD1 (6 bases). Germline CDR1 SGHRS, CDR2 YFSETQ. The CDR3 has 15 residues. The ends were cut back, 3 bases at V and 0 bases at J, with 10 bases in the middle. DNA of the CDR3: TGCGCCAGCAGCTCAACAGGGAACTCTGGAAACACCATATATTTT. Encoded protein: CASSSTGNSGNTIYF.

This rearrangement joins TRBV21-1 to TRBJ2-7; the DNA was not compared with TRBD1, the D call given in the table. TRBV21-1 is described as a pseudogene. CDR3 length: 14 amino acids. This CDR3 reads CASSQTGTLGEQYF. CDR3 nucleotides: TGTGCCAGCAGCCAAACCGGGACACTTGGTGAGCAGTACTTC.

This clone is a singleton in its sample. The chain employs TRBV19 and TRBJ1-6; weak D call: TRBD1 (6 bases). Germline-derived CDR1 and CDR2 are LNHDA and SQIVND (reference sequence). Deletions cut 0 bases from V and 9 bases from J, with 12 bases between. The CDR3 is 15 residues long. The CDR3 here is CASSIEAEGGSPLHF. The CDR3, as DNA: TGTGCCAGTAGTATAGAGGCAGAAGGGGGTTCACCCCTCCACTTT.

The chain recombines TRBV7-6 with TRBJ2-1; no firm D call. The ends were cut back, 2 bases at V and 5 bases at J, with 10 bases in the middle. Germline CDR1 and CDR2: SGHVS and FNYEAQ. The CDR3 covers 14 residues. The CDR3 loop is CASSLTVSNNEQFF. CDR3 bases: TGTGCCAGCAGCTTAACAGTCTCGAACAATGAGCAGTTCTTC.

A single count supports this clone. The J gene is TRBJ1-5, the V gene TRBV10-2, with unresolved D. V was pared by 4 bases and J by 7 bases, with 11 bases between. CDR1 is WSHSY, CDR2 SAAADI, per germline. CDR3 length equals 13 residues. The CDR3 protein is CASSGWAEQPQHF. The CDR3 DNA is TGCGCCAGCAGTGGGTGGGCGGAACAGCCCCAGCATTTT.

The gene calls are TRBV18 and TRBJ1-1; no definite D call. The CDR3 runs to 12 residues. CDR1 is KGHSH and CDR2 is LQKENI in the germline V gene. V was shortened by 6 bases and J by 7 bases, with 12 bases between the two germline ends. CDR3 sequence: CASSREPDEAFF. The CDR3 DNA follows: TGTGCCAGCTCGAGAGAGCCGGATGAAGCTTTCTTT.

The J gene is TRBJ2-2, the V gene TRBV5-8, with D tentatively TRBD1 (6 bases). The germline V gene encodes CDR1 SGHTS and CDR2 YDEGEE. The CDR3 runs 14 residues. V was cut by 1 base and J by 3 bases, with 7 bases left in between. For the CDR3, the DNA is TGTGCCAGCAGCTTGTCAGGGGACACCGGGGAGCTGTTTTTT. Translated: CASSLSGDTGELFF. Supplemented by reference TRBV5-8 and TRBJ2-2, the full variable domain reads EAGVTQSPTHLIKTRGQQATLRCSPISGHTSVYWYQQALGLGLQFLLWYDEGEERNRGNFPPRFSGRQFPNYSSELNVNALELEDSALYLCASSLSGDTGELFFGEGSRLTVL.

The chain carries TRBV10-3 and TRBJ1-2, with D unclear. Between the trimmed V and J ends, which lost 2 bases and 4 bases, there was a span of 5 bases. This CDR3 spans 12 amino acids. Germline V gives CDR1 ENHRY, CDR2 SYGVKD. CDR3 sequence reads: CAISETSYGYTF. CDR3 in DNA: TGTGCCATCAGTGAGACCTCCTATGGCTACACCTTC.

This clone was counted between two and nine times. The rearrangement joins TRBV30 to TRBJ1-5; D is uncertain. V was trimmed by 0 bases and J by 3 bases, leaving 6 bases between them. CDR1 and CDR2 (germline): GTSNPN, SVGIG (reference sequence). The CDR3 has 13 residues. Here the CDR3 reads CAWSVDYNQPQHF. CDR3 nucleotides: TGTGCCTGGAGTGTAGATTACAATCAGCCCCAGCATTTT.

CDR3: CASSSLRTGGKLFF. CDR3 nucleotides: TGTGCCAGCAGCTCGCTGCGAACAGGAGGGAAACTGTTTTTT. This chain uses TRBV7-2 with TRBJ1-4; tentative D call: TRBD1 (5 bases). The CDR3 is 14 amino acids. Trimming cost V 4 bases and J 11 bases, with 17 bases left between them. Germline lookup yields CDR1 SGHTA and CDR2 FQGNSA.

J is TRBJ2-1 and V is TRBV5-1; D is possibly TRBD2 (6 bases). The CDR3 is 17 amino acids. V was trimmed by 3 bases and J by 0 bases, leaving 16 bases between them. Germline lookup yields CDR1 SGHRS and CDR2 YFSETQ. This CDR3 reads CASSSPGGASSYNEQFF. CDR3 coding DNA: TGCGCCAGCAGCTCCCCCGGCGGGGCGAGCTCCTACAATGAGCAGTTCTTC.

CDR3 in amino acids: CSVEDLRQGVFDEQFF. DNA for the CDR3: TGCAGCGTTGAAGATCTCAGACAGGGGGTCTTCGATGAGCAGTTCTTC. The chain combines TRBV29-1 with TRBJ2-1, with TRBD1 matching over 9 bases. The length of the CDR3 is 16 residues. Per germline, CDR1 SQVTM and CDR2 ANQGSEA. V was clipped by 0 bases and J by 8 bases; unmatched bases: 11.

The chain links TRBV11-1 to TRBJ2-3; 11 nucleotides match TRBD2. Losses at the gene ends were 4 bases for V and 3 bases for J; bases not matched to a gene: 12. Germline assignment: CDR1 SGHAT and CDR2 FQDESV (reference sequence). The CDR3 is 18 residues long. The CDR3 loop is CASSSTFSGTSGTDTQYF. CDR3 bases: TGTGCCAGCAGCTCAACCTTCTCCGGGACTAGCGGAACAGATACGCAGTATTTT.

This clone was seen just once. The chain couples TRBV5-6 to TRBJ2-7, with D maybe TRBD2 (5 bases). CDR1 SGHDT and CDR2 YYEEEE come from the germline V gene. V lost 0 bases, J lost 7 bases, and 14 bases lay in between. CDR3 length: 14 residues. CDR3 nucleotide sequence: TGTGCCAGCAGCTTGGGGTCAGCCGAGGGAGAGCAGTACTTC. It encodes CASSLGSAEGEQYF.